This entry lists 25 T cell receptor beta chains sequenced from one sample in a study of cytomegalovirus exposure and HLA in healthy donors. The PCR used 60 Vbeta and 13 Jbeta primers. TCRdb keeps only in-frame clones here, not all; method: immunoSEQ multiplex PCR. In the table there are fewer than 200,000 clones, around 88% of which are singletons. Sequences were obtained from PBMCs. The receptor set was obtained from a man aged 40-49 years in good health and CMV-seropositive.

The V call is TRBV11-1, the J call TRBJ2-2; maybe TRBD1 (5 bases). V lost 2 bases and J 3 bases, leaving 7 bases between the germline ends. From germline, CDR1 is SGHAT and CDR2 FQDESV (reference sequence). The CDR3 length is 14 residues. CDR3 in DNA: TGTGCCAGCAGCTTAACAGGCGACACCGGGGAGCTGTTTTTT. The encoded protein is CASSLTGDTGELFF.

This clone occurred a few times. This sequence joins TRBV5-1 and TRBJ2-1; D not resolved. The CDR3 covers 16 residues. Per germline, CDR1 SGHRS and CDR2 YFSETQ. Trimming stripped 1 base from V and 0 bases from J, with 11 bases between. The CDR3 loop is CASSLISPSSYNEQFF. CDR3 in DNA: TGCGCCAGCAGCTTGATCTCCCCTAGCTCCTACAATGAGCAGTTCTTC.

The V and J genes are TRBV6-4 and TRBJ2-2, with 14 nucleotides matching TRBD2. Per the germline V gene, CDR1 is MRHNA and CDR2 is SNTAGT. Germline trimming cut 6 bases from V and 0 bases from J; bases unmatched to any gene: 9. The CDR3 runs 19 residues. CDR3: CASSLLGLAGAANTGELFF. Written as DNA, the CDR3 is TGTGCCAGCAGCCTGTTGGGACTAGCGGGAGCCGCGAACACCGGGGAGCTGTTTTTT.

V gene TRBV13 combines with J gene TRBJ2-5, with 13 nucleotides matching TRBD2. The germline V gene has CDR1 PRHDT and CDR2 FYEKMQ (reference sequence). The junction had 17 bases not matched to a gene; V was cut back by 5 bases and J by 5 bases. CDR3 length equals 19 residues. The CDR3 here is CASSPMGGLAGFRAETQYF. The CDR3 DNA reads as TGTGCCAGCAGCCCCATGGGGGGACTAGCGGGATTTCGGGCGGAGACCCAGTACTTC.

The rearrangement uses TRBV18 and TRBJ2-1, with 10 bases that match TRBD1. This CDR3 comprises 15 residues. Germline V CDR1 and CDR2: KGHSH, LQKENI. J was trimmed by 5 bases and V by 5 bases; bases with no gene match: 6. CDR3 sequence: CASSYDRGLDNEQFF. CDR3 bases: TGTGCCAGCTCATATGACAGGGGGCTCGACAATGAGCAGTTCTTC.

The chain employs TRBV28 and TRBJ1-2; D not resolved. Germline CDR1 and CDR2: MDHEN and SYDVKM. V was shortened by 3 bases and J by 2 bases, with 4 bases between the two germline ends. This CDR3 contains 12 residues. The CDR3 is CASSFLNYGYTF. CDR3 bases: TGTGCCAGCAGTTTCTTAAACTATGGCTACACCTTC.

This clone appeared a few times. The chain joins TRBV9 to TRBJ1-4; a possible D gene is TRBD1 (6 bases). Germline values: CDR1 SGDLS, CDR2 YYNGEE. The CDR3 extends over 15 amino acids. Trimming took off 6 bases at V and 7 bases at J, with 19 bases between the two ends. CDR3 bases: TGTGCCAGCAACCCCTGGGGGGGCCTGGGTGAAAAACTGTTTTTT. Its protein product is CASNPWGGLGEKLFF.

This clone was counted only a few times. This chain connects TRBV5-1 to TRBJ1-1; TRBD1 aligns across 7 bases. V lost 0 bases to trimming and J lost 6 bases; unmatched junction nucleotides: 8. CDR3 length: 15 residues. In germline, CDR1 is SGHRS, CDR2 YFSETQ. Here the CDR3 reads CASSLDRGAGPEAFF. CDR3 DNA sequence: TGCGCCAGCAGCTTGGACAGGGGCGCTGGGCCTGAAGCTTTCTTT.

The chain uses TRBV7-2 and TRBJ2-5, with 10 bases that match TRBD2. V was pared by 1 base and J by 11 bases, with 10 bases of the junction left unmatched. Germline assignment: CDR1 SGHTA and CDR2 FQGNSA. This CDR3 contains 15 residues. CDR3 in DNA: TGTGCCAGCAGCTTAGGGGCTAGCGGGAGAGGTGGGCAGTACTTC. The encoded protein is CASSLGASGRGGQYF.

The rearrangement joins TRBV4-1 to TRBJ1-5; possible D gene TRBD1, 5 bases. V lost 4 bases and J lost 2, with 9 bases in between. The CDR3 runs 14 residues. Germline V lookup: CDR1 MGHRA, CDR2 YSYEKL. This chain's CDR3 is CASSPDRGNQPQHF. The CDR3 DNA sequence: TGCGCCAGCAGCCCTGACAGAGGCAATCAGCCCCAGCATTTT.

The chain combines TRBV5-1 with TRBJ2-1, with 11 bases aligning to TRBD1. Losses at the gene ends were 1 base for V and 8 bases for J; bases not matched to a gene: 8. Germline CDR1 SGHRS, CDR2 YFSETQ. This CDR3 contains 16 residues. The CDR3 DNA sequence: TGCGCCAGCAGCTTGACCCGGACAGGGGGCTTGGATGAGCAGTTCTTC. Translating it yields CASSLTRTGGLDEQFF.

This clone was observed a single time. The chain links TRBV5-6 to TRBJ1-6; D remains unclear. The CDR3 length is 16 residues. Germline loops: CDR1 SGHDT, CDR2 YYEEEE. V was pared by 3 bases and J by 1 base, with 11 bases between. This chain's CDR3 is CASSSYRGSYNSPLHF. CDR3 DNA: TGTGCCAGCAGCTCCTACCGAGGGTCCTATAATTCACCCCTCCACTTT.

The chain uses TRBV7-2 and TRBJ2-7, with TRBD2 as a possible D gene (6 bases). This CDR3 has 14 amino acids. The germline V and J ends were trimmed by 1 base and 6 bases, with 13 bases remaining between them. The germline CDR1 and CDR2 sequences are SGHTA and FQGNSA. The CDR3 loop is CASSLVGGGAEQYF. Here the CDR3 DNA reads TGTGCCAGCAGCTTAGTGGGTGGCGGGGCCGAGCAGTACTTC.

The CDR3 nucleotides are TGTGCCTGGACAGGGCCAGTAGATTATGAAAAACTGTTTTTT. Protein sequence: CAWTGPVDYEKLFF. The rearrangement joins TRBV30 to TRBJ1-4, with D possibly matching TRBD1 (5 bases). Trimming removed 4 bases from V and 6 bases from J, with 15 bases in between. This CDR3 is built from 14 residues. Germline V gene data show CDR1 as GTSNPN and CDR2 as SVGIG (reference sequence).

This clone was counted only a few times. The chain combines TRBV4-2 with TRBJ2-7; D ambiguous. The V end was cut by 0 bases, the J end by 3 bases, with 12 bases between. From germline, CDR1 is LGHNA and CDR2 YNFKEQ. The CDR3 sequence is 15 residues long. CDR3 region: CASSQEESPLYEQYF. DNA of the CDR3: TGTGCCAGCAGCCAAGAAGAGTCCCCCCTCTACGAGCAGTACTTC.

Worth noting for this clone: Other DNA sequences in this sample translate to the same CDR3. The CDR3 is CASSPTGLQETQYF. The CDR3 DNA follows: TGTGCCAGCAGCCCGACAGGACTGCAAGAGACCCAGTACTTC. The V and J genes are TRBV7-3 and TRBJ2-5; tentative D call: TRBD1 (6 bases). Per the germline V gene, CDR1 is SGHTA and CDR2 is FQGTGA. The germline V and J ends were trimmed by 5 bases and 2 bases, with 12 bases remaining between them. This CDR3 region has 14 residues.

This clone was detected only a few times. This chain uses TRBV28 with TRBJ1-2, with D possibly being TRBD1 (5 bases). The CDR3 spans 14 residues. From germline, CDR1 is MDHEN and CDR2 SYDVKM. V lost 5 bases, J lost 6 bases, and 16 bases lay in between. CDR3 sequence (DNA): TGTGCCAGCAGTGGATCAGGGAAAATCCATGGCTACACCTTC. Its protein is CASSGSGKIHGYTF.

The rearrangement uses TRBV25-1 and TRBJ2-1; a possible D gene is TRBD1 (8 bases). Germline CDR1 and CDR2: MGHDK and SYGVNS. The CDR3 length is 16 residues. V was cut by 4 bases and J by 6 bases, with 19 bases left in between. CDR3 loop: CASSVFTGGVLNEQFF. As DNA, the CDR3 is TGTGCCAGCAGTGTTTTTACAGGGGGGGTACTCAATGAGCAGTTCTTC.

The rearrangement uses TRBV4-2 and TRBJ2-3; D gene unclear. Trimming stripped 4 bases from V and 0 bases from J, with 8 bases between. The CDR3 extends over 14 amino acids. The germline V gene encodes CDR1 LGHNA and CDR2 YNFKEQ. CDR3 sequence: CASSPTTSTDTQYF. CDR3 sequence (DNA): TGTGCCAGCAGCCCAACGACTAGCACAGATACGCAGTATTTT.

Only one count was recorded for this clone. V is TRBV18 and J is TRBJ2-2; 10 bases map to TRBD2. CDR1 is KGHSH and CDR2 is LQKENI in the germline V gene. Trimming cost V 1 base and J 5 bases; bases outside gene matches: 10. The CDR3 covers 18 residues. The CDR3, as DNA: TGTGCCAGCTCACCACGATCTAGCGGGAGAAGTGAGACCGGGGAGCTGTTTTTT. It encodes CASSPRSSGRSETGELFF.

The chain couples TRBV28 to TRBJ1-2, with TRBD1 identical over 9 bases. V trimming: 10 bases; J trimming: 6 bases; junction bases outside the gene matches: 6. This CDR3 is built from 12 residues. Germline CDR1 and CDR2: MDHEN and SYDVKM. CDR3 nucleotide sequence: TGTGCCATCGATAGACAGGGGGATGGCTACACCTTC. It encodes CAIDRQGDGYTF.

The chain employs TRBV4-1 and TRBJ2-5, with 7 bases matching TRBD2. This CDR3 region has 16 residues. Trimming at V came to 4 bases and at J to 2 bases, leaving 10 bases not matched to a gene. CDR1 is MGHRA and CDR2 is YSYEKL in the germline V gene. CDR3 coding DNA: TGCGCCAGCAGCCCAATAGCGGGTCCCCCTCAAGAGACCCAGTACTTC. It specifies CASSPIAGPPQETQYF.

The chain employs TRBV6-5 and TRBJ1-4, with a weak D call TRBD1 (5 bases). The CDR3 is 13 amino acids. The V end lost 4 bases, the J end lost 6 bases, and 9 bases lay between the germline ends. Germline loops: CDR1 MNHEY, CDR2 SVGAGI. The CDR3 spells CASSSGGYEKLFF. CDR3 bases: TGTGCCAGCAGTTCGGGGGGTTATGAAAAACTGTTTTTT.

This clone was counted once. The chain is built from TRBV9 and TRBJ2-7; 7 bases are a match to TRBD2. V was clipped by 2 bases and J by 5 bases; unmatched bases: 4. Germline V gene data show CDR1 as SGDLS and CDR2 as YYNGEE. This CDR3 comprises 13 residues. Here the CDR3 reads CASSVEGRDEQYF. CDR3 DNA sequence: TGTGCCAGCAGCGTGGAGGGGAGGGACGAGCAGTACTTC.

A single count supports this clone. The genes are TRBV9 and TRBJ1-2; no clear D gene. V gave up 2 bases and J gave up 5 bases, with 16 bases separating them. CDR1 SGDLS and CDR2 YYNGEE come from the germline V gene. This CDR3 comprises 15 residues. CDR3 in DNA: TGTGCCAGCAGCGTCGCCTTTCCGGAGGCTTATGGCTACACCTTC. It is translated as CASSVAFPEAYGYTF.